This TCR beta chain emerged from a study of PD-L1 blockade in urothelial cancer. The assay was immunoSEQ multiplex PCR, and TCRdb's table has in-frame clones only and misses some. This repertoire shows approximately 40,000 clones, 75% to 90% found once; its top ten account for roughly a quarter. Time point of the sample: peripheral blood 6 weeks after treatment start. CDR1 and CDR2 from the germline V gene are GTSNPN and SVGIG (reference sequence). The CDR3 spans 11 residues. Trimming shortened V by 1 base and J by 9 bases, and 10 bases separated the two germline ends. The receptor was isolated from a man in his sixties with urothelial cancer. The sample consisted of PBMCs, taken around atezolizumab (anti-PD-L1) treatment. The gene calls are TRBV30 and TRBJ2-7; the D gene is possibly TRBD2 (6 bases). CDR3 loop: CAWSDLGGQYF. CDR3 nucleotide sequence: TGTGCCTGGAGTGACCTCGGGGGGCAGTACTTC.